This T cell receptor beta chain originates from a study of T-cell reconstitution after alpha-beta-depleted transplantation in children. The CDR3 covers 14 residues. V was shortened by 0 bases and J by 1 base, with 7 bases between the two germline ends. Germline CDR1 SGHDT, CDR2 YYEEEE. Unique molecular identifiers were incorporated when the TCRbeta library was constructed. A single record per CDR3 protein comes from TCRdb applying MiXCR to the PCR reads. The top ten hold 1.1% of the sample, which has hundreds of thousands of distinct CDR3 sequences, approximately 17% seen once. This clonotype was detected ten times or more.

The V and J genes are TRBV5-6 and TRBJ2-5; no firm D call. This clonotype originated in a human donor who donated a stem cell graft to a child with acute myeloid leukemia. Sequenced material: PBMCs from the stem cell graft donor, taken from the stem cell graft. CDR3 DNA sequence: TGTGCCAGCAGCTTGGAGTCACCCCAAGAGACCCAGTACTTC. Its protein is CASSLESPQETQYF.